This T cell receptor (beta chain) is drawn from a study of blood T cell repertoires in COVID-19. In the study overall: Sites in the United States, Italy and Spain provided acute and convalescent COVID-19 samples. The cDNA or gDNA used as material had been derived from T cells, B-cell-depleted T cells, or PBMCs.

Authors' methods: Researchers report that nucleated cell counts were estimated from reference gene primer amplification. The method was immunoSEQ multiplex PCR; TCRdb's version includes in-frame clones alone and lacks a portion of them. V and J calls and clone size are given by that table; D and trimming were obtained from the DNA. Here the sample spans 150,000 to 200,000 clones, about nine tenths being singletons. This clone was counted between two and nine times. The sequence derives from a man in his forties with acute or convalescent COVID-19. Sample: peripheral blood.

The DNA for the CDR3 is TGTGCCAGCAGTTACGTAGCGGGGCGGGGGGATACGCAGTATTTT. Translated, it gives CASSYVAGRGDTQYF. This chain connects TRBV6-6 to TRBJ2-3; 8 bases are a match to TRBD2. Trimming at V came to 2 bases and at J to 6 bases, leaving 7 bases not matched to a gene. There are 15 residues in the CDR3. Germline V lookup: CDR1 MNHNY, CDR2 SVGAGI (reference sequence).